This TCR beta chain derives from a study of graft-versus-host responses after intestinal transplantation. Study in general: Anti-thymocyte globulin was used for induction in all recipients, who then took tacrolimus and steroids for about 3 years.

In its sample, this clone was seen once. Its specificity is not known. The trim removed 3 bases at V and 5 bases at J, leaving 6 bases unmatched. Germline V gene lookup returns CDR1 MNHEY and CDR2 SMNVEV (reference sequence). The CDR3 totals 16 residues. Generated by immunoSEQ multiplex PCR, the TCRdb table keeps only in-frame clones and is missing some. The data contain around 49,000 clones, more than 80% of them seen just once; the ten biggest clones take up approximately 0.6%. The sequence was collected from a human donor who was the organ donor for an intestinal transplant. The chain has TRBV27 and TRBJ1-6, with 8 bases lining up with TRBD1. Sequenced here: unstimulated CD4+ T cells sorted from spleen or lymph node cells, sampled before transplant. The CDR3 bases are TGTGCCAGCAGTTTCTCGACGGACAGGGATAATTCACCCCTCCACTTT. Protein sequence: CASSFSTDRDNSPLHF.